This T cell receptor (beta chain) was obtained from a study of blood T cell repertoires in COVID-19. Study-level background: Samples taken during acute and convalescent COVID-19 were collected in the United States, Italy and Spain. The cDNA or gDNA used as material had been derived from T cells, B-cell-depleted T cells, or PBMCs.

Original handling: Estimation of nucleated cell counts was performed using reference gene primer amplification. Profiling relied on immunoSEQ multiplex PCR, and the TCRdb table lists in-frame clones only, not all of them. V, J and clone size derive from that table, while D and trimming were established from the DNA sequence. The sample contains 200,000 to 250,000 clones, 70% to 90% of which appear only once. Germline V gives CDR1 MNHEY, CDR2 SMNVEV (reference sequence). Trimming took 0 bases from V and 1 from J; bases not matched to a gene: 6. The CDR3 runs to 18 residues. The TCR comes from a man aged 45-65 years who had recovered from COVID-19. What was sequenced was peripheral blood. This sequence joins TRBV27 and TRBJ2-3; 11 bases map to TRBD2. CDR3 amino acids: CASSLSILAGGGTDTQYF. The DNA for the CDR3 is TGTGCCAGCAGTTTATCGATTCTAGCGGGAGGAGGCACAGATACGCAGTATTTT.